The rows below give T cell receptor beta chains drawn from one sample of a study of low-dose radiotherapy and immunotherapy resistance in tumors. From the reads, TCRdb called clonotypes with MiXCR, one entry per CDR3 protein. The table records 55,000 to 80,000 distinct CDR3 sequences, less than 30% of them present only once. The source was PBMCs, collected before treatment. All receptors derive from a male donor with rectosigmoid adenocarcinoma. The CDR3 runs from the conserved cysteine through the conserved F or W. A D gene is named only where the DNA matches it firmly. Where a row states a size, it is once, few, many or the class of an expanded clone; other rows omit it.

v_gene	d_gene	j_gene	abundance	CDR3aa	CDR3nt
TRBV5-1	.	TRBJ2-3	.	CASSLGHETDTQYF	TGCGCCAGCAGCTTGGGACACGAAACAGATACGCAGTATTTT
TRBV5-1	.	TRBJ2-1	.	CASSLMAGSYNEQFF	TGCGCCAGCAGCTTGATGGCGGGCTCCTACAATGAGCAGTTCTTC
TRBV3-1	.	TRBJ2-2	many	CASSRFSNTGELFF	TGTGCCAGCAGCCGCTTCTCGAACACCGGGGAGCTGTTTTTT
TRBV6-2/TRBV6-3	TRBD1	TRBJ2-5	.	CASSFDRGSQETQYF	TGTGCCAGCAGTTTCGACAGGGGGTCCCAAGAGACCCAGTACTTC
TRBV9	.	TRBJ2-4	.	CASSAYNSLPNIQYF	TGTGCCAGCAGCGCGTACAACTCGCTCCCAAACATTCAGTACTTC
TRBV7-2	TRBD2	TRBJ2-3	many	CASSKTSGRGGDTQYF	TGTGCCAGCAGCAAGACTAGCGGGAGGGGGGGAGATACGCAGTATTTT
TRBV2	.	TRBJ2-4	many	CASSEWMGRENIQYF	TGTGCCAGCAGTGAATGGATGGGGCGGGAAAACATTCAGTACTTC
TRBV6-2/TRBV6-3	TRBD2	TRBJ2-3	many	CASSYSDSGGPAGTQYF	TGTGCCAGCAGTTACAGCGATAGCGGGGGCCCCGCGGGTACGCAGTATTTT
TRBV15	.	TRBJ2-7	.	CATSLGEADEQYF	TGTGCCACCAGCCTGGGGGAGGCCGACGAGCAGTACTTC
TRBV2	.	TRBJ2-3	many	CASRVQGLTQYF	TGTGCCAGCAGGGTACAGGGACTTACGCAGTATTTT
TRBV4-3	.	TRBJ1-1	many	CASSPQEASRGTEAFF	TGCGCCAGCAGCCCTCAGGAGGCGAGTCGAGGAACTGAAGCTTTCTTT
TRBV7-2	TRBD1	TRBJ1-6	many	CASSARDRPPLHF	TGTGCCAGCAGCGCCCGGGACAGACCACCCCTCCACTTT
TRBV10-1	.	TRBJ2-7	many	CASSESQDMSYEQYF	TGCGCCAGCAGTGAGTCGCAGGACATGTCCTACGAGCAGTACTTC
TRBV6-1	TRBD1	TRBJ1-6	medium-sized	CASSYMDRADSPLHF	TGTGCCAGCAGTTACATGGACAGGGCGGATTCACCCCTCCACTTT
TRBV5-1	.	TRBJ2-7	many	CASSLPGTEQYF	TGCGCCAGCAGCTTGCCCGGGACCGAGCAGTACTTC
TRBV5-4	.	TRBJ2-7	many	CASSLGGGFNGGIYEQYF	TGTGCCAGCAGCTTGGGGGGTGGATTCAACGGGGGTATCTACGAGCAGTACTTC
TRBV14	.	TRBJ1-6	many	CASSQSYGRNSPLHF	TGTGCCAGCAGCCAATCCTATGGGCGGAATTCACCCCTCCACTTT
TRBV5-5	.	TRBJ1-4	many	CASSQDRIGSNEKLFF	TGCGCCAGCAGCCAAGATCGAATAGGATCGAATGAAAAACTGTTTTTT
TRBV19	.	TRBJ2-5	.	CASRSLGETQYF	TGTGCCAGTAGATCCCTCGGGGAGACCCAGTACTTC
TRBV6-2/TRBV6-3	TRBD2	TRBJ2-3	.	CASSFPGLAAANTQYF	TGTGCCAGCAGTTTTCCGGGACTAGCGGCGGCGAATACGCAGTATTTT
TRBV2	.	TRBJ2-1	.	CASGASSAYNEQFF	TGTGCCAGCGGTGCGTCTAGCGCATACAATGAGCAGTTCTTC
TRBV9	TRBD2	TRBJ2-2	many	CASSVREGALTGELFF	TGTGCCAGCAGCGTGCGGGAGGGGGCCCTGACCGGGGAGCTGTTTTTT
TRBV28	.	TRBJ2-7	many	CASSDHDNYEQYF	TGTGCCAGCAGTGACCACGATAACTACGAGCAGTACTTC
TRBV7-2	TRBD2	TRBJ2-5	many	CASSLGLGQETQYF	TGTGCCAGCAGCCTAGGACTAGGTCAAGAGACCCAGTACTTC
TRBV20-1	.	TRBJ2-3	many	CSAPRLGAGADTQYF	TGCAGTGCTCCACGTCTCGGGGCCGGGGCAGATACGCAGTATTTT
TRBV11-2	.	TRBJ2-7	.	CASSLGVLGQYF	TGTGCCAGCAGCTTAGGCGTTCTGGGGCAGTACTTC
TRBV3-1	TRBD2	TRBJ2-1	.	CASSQSGLAGVDEQFF	TGTGCCAGCAGCCAATCGGGACTAGCGGGGGTGGATGAGCAGTTCTTC
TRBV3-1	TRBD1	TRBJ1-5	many	CASSPYGTGDNQPQHF	TGTGCCAGCAGCCCATACGGGACAGGGGACAATCAGCCCCAGCATTTT
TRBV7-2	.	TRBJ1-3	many	CASSLGGQAPGNTIYF	TGTGCCAGCAGCTTAGGTGGCCAAGCGCCTGGAAACACCATATATTTT
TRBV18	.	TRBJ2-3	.	CASSLDILTDTQYF	TGTGCCAGCTCACTGGACATCCTCACAGATACGCAGTATTTT
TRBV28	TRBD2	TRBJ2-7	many	CASSRSGTSAHEQYF	TGTGCCAGCAGTCGGTCCGGGACTAGCGCTCACGAGCAGTACTTC
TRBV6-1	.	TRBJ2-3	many	CASSEYRSTDTQYF	TGTGCCAGCAGTGAATACAGAAGCACAGATACGCAGTATTTT
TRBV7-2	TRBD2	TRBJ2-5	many	CASSLASGVETQYF	TGTGCCAGCAGCTTAGCCAGCGGGGTTGAGACCCAGTACTTC
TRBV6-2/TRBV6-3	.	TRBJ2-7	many	CASIEGDVTYEQYF	TGTGCCAGCATAGAGGGGGATGTAACCTACGAGCAGTACTTC
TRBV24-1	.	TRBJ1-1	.	CATSDFDVTFF	TGTGCCACCAGTGATTTTGATGTGACTTTCTTT
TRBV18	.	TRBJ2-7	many	CASSPPDGANEQYF	TGTGCCAGCTCACCACCGGACGGGGCCAACGAGCAGTACTTC
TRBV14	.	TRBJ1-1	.	CASSQEQRVGRHTEAFF	TGTGCCAGCAGCCAAGAGCAAAGGGTAGGGAGACACACTGAAGCTTTCTTT
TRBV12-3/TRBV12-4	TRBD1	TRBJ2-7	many	CASSLGTGSYHEQYF	TGTGCCAGCAGTTTAGGGACAGGCTCGTACCACGAGCAGTACTTC
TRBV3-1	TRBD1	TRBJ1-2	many	CASSPGTGNYGYTF	TGTGCCAGCAGCCCCGGGACAGGGAACTATGGCTACACCTTC
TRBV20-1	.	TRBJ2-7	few	CSAKTGQTSYEQYF	TGCAGTGCTAAGACTGGACAGACATCCTACGAGCAGTACTTC
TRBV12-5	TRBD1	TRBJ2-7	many	CASGGQGAYEQYF	TGTGCTAGTGGGGGACAGGGGGCCTACGAGCAGTACTTC
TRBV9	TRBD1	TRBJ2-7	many	CASSRTGGSEQYF	TGTGCCAGCAGCCGGACAGGGGGCTCCGAGCAGTACTTC
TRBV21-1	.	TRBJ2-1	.	CASSPNRDTYNEQFF	TGTGCCAGCAGCCCCAACCGGGACACCTACAATGAGCAGTTCTTC
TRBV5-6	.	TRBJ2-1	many	CASSSGTQGLGQFF	TGTGCCAGCAGCTCCGGGACACAGGGTCTGGGGCAGTTCTTC
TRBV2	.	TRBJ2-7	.	CASTLGVSYEQYF	TGTGCCAGCACCCTCGGGGTTTCCTACGAGCAGTACTTC
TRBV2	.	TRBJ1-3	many	CASSDEGRAGNTIYF	TGTGCCAGCAGTGATGAGGGAAGGGCTGGAAACACCATATATTTT